This TCR beta chain was found in a study of post-analysis software for immune sequencing data. The study, taken as a whole, reports: In patients, five or six TRBV segments were more frequent than in controls, with TRBV5-6, TRBV5-1 and TRBV20-1 among them.

TCR beta cDNA libraries included unique molecular identifiers. One entry per CDR3 protein results from TCRdb running MiXCR on the PCR reads. The table shows about 820,000 distinct CDR3 sequences, with about 50% occurring only once. With regard to this clonotype: Antigen unknown.

From germline, CDR1 is SGHTA and CDR2 FQGTGA. There are 15 residues in the CDR3. Trimming cost V 0 bases and J 4 bases, with 11 bases left between them. The TCR sequence derives from a girl between 10 and 17 years old with multiple sclerosis. The rearrangement links TRBV7-3 to TRBJ2-3; D call uncertain. The sample comprised blood. The CDR3 nucleotides are TGTGCCAGCAGCTTAACGGGCAGGTCCGCAGATACGCAGTATTTT. Translated: CASSLTGRSADTQYF.